The 22 T cell receptor beta chains presented below share a single source sample, sequenced in a study of CD8+CD57+ T cells in acquired aplastic anemia. Both TCR beta VDJ combination and CDR3 sequence profiling were carried out. Genomic DNA was the template for this profiling. One entry per CDR3 protein, called by TCRdb with MiXCR from the reads. Counted here are about 160,000 distinct CDR3 sequences, roughly 48% occurring once; the ten biggest clones make up approximately 3%. Individuals selected for sequencing had exhibited CD8+CD57+ cell expansion on flow cytometry. The sample consisted of sorted CD4+, CD8+, or CD8+CD57+ T cells (not recorded which) from PBMCs. The source is a human donor with aplastic anemia.

The chain employs TRBV20-1 and TRBJ2-7; 12 nucleotides match TRBD2. The CDR3 is 15 amino acids. The V gene's germline CDR1 is DFQATT and CDR2 SNEGSKA (reference sequence). With V trimmed by 1 base and J by 5 bases, 6 bases remained unmatched. This chain's CDR3 is CSARATGLAGHEQYF. CDR3 DNA sequence: TGCAGTGCTAGAGCCACTGGACTAGCGGGACACGAGCAGTACTTC.

This clonotype occurred many times. This chain joins TRBV20-1 and TRBJ1-5; no reliable D call. Germline loops: CDR1 DFQATT, CDR2 SNEGSKA (reference sequence). Trimming pared 0 bases from V and 0 bases from J, leaving 18 bases between. This CDR3 comprises 18 residues. CDR3 sequence: CSARDPGPVSYSNQPQHF. CDR3 sequence (DNA): TGCAGTGCTAGAGATCCGGGCCCTGTAAGCTATAGCAATCAGCCCCAGCATTTT.

About this clonotype: This could be a read error, since a much larger clone is one nucleotide away. J is TRBJ1-2 and V is TRBV5-4, with D maybe TRBD1 (5 bases). V lost 0 bases, J lost 8 bases, and 20 bases lay in between. The CDR3 extends over 16 amino acids. CDR1 and CDR2 (germline): SGHNT, YYREEE (reference sequence). CDR3 nucleotide sequence: TGTGCCAGCAGCTTGGAAGCAGGGCCCAACCTCGGAGGCTACACCTTC. It yields the protein CASSLEAGPNLGGYTF.

The chain uses TRBV20-1 and TRBJ1-3, with D maybe TRBD1 (6 bases). V was cut by 4 bases and J by 2 bases, with 9 bases left in between. The CDR3 is made up of 13 amino acids. The V gene's germline CDR1 is DFQATT and CDR2 SNEGSKA (reference sequence). CDR3 sequence: CSATGEAGNTIYF. The CDR3 bases are TGCAGTGCTACAGGGGAGGCTGGAAACACCATATATTTT.

With respect to this clonotype: A much larger clonotype is one base distant, so this may be a read error. The chain combines TRBV20-1 with TRBJ2-3; no clear D. CDR3 size: 13 residues. Per the germline V gene, CDR1 is DFQATT and CDR2 is SNEGSKA (reference sequence). The CDR3 loop is CSARDRPEDAQYF. The CDR3 DNA reads TGCAGTGCTAGAGATCGACCGGAAGATGCGCAGTATTTT.

The sample holds a few counts of this clonotype. CDR3 DNA: TGCGCCAGCAGTGAGATGGTAGCGGCAGGGGAGACCCAGTACTTC. Protein product: CASSEMVAAGETQYF. The chain uses TRBV10-1 and TRBJ2-5, with D possibly TRBD2 on 6 matching bases. V gave up 2 bases and J gave up 5 bases, with 15 bases separating them. The CDR3 extends over 15 amino acids. The germline CDR1 and CDR2 sequences are WNHNN and SYGVQD (reference sequence).

At least ten counts were recorded for this clonotype. This sequence joins TRBV11-2 and TRBJ1-3; D is unresolved. Trimming left V 2 bases short and J 7 bases short, with 12 bases between. Per germline, CDR1 SGHAT and CDR2 FQNNGV. The CDR3 totals 14 residues. This CDR3 is CASSLTFDLNTIYF. The CDR3, as DNA: TGTGCCAGCAGCTTAACTTTTGATCTCAACACCATATATTTT.

This clonotype has just a few counts. The chain employs TRBV4-1 and TRBJ2-1, with 8 positions matching TRBD2. The J segment lost 4 bases and the V segment lost 0 bases, leaving 5 bases of the junction unmatched. The germline V gene encodes CDR1 MGHRA and CDR2 YSYEKL. There are 16 residues in the CDR3. Here the CDR3 reads CASSQEVAGNYNEQFF. The CDR3 DNA follows: TGCGCCAGCAGCCAAGAAGTAGCGGGGAATTACAATGAGCAGTTCTTC.

In this sample, this clonotype turned up a few times. V is TRBV11-2 and J is TRBJ2-3; 7 positions agree with TRBD1. J gave up 4 bases and V 5 bases, and 6 bases lay outside the gene matches. The CDR3 runs to 14 residues. Germline V gene sequence: CDR1 SGHAT, CDR2 FQNNGV. The CDR3 sequence: CASSTDRAADTQYF. CDR3 bases: TGTGCCAGCAGCACCGACAGGGCGGCAGATACGCAGTATTTT.

This clonotype has at least ten counts. The genes are TRBV24-1 and TRBJ1-4, with no clear D. CDR3 length: 14 amino acids. From germline, CDR1 is KGHDR and CDR2 SFDVKD. V lost 3 bases to trimming and J lost 5 bases, with 9 bases between them. The CDR3 reads CATSDTNRNEKLFF. In nucleotides, the CDR3 is TGTGCCACCAGTGATACGAATCGGAATGAAAAACTGTTTTTT.

The chain has TRBV7-6 and TRBJ2-1; 10 positions agree with TRBD2. The V and J ends lost 3 bases and 8 bases, in that order; junction bases with no gene match: 7. This CDR3 is built from 15 residues. Germline CDR1 is SGHVS and CDR2 is FNYEAQ. CDR3 nucleotides: TGTGCCAGCAGCTTCCGACTAGCGGGCGTCGATGAGCAGTTCTTC. Amino acids: CASSFRLAGVDEQFF.

This clonotype was observed at least ten times. The rearrangement joins TRBV7-2 to TRBJ2-1; 12 bases map to TRBD2. V lost 4 bases, J lost 4 bases, and 8 bases stayed unmatched. CDR1 and CDR2 from the germline V gene are SGHTA and FQGNSA. This CDR3 comprises 17 residues. DNA for the CDR3: TGTGCCAGCAGCTCTCCGATGACTAGCGGGGGATACAATGAGCAGTTCTTC. It translates to CASSSPMTSGGYNEQFF.

This chain connects TRBV10-1 to TRBJ1-1; a weak D match, TRBD1 (6 bases). The germline V and J ends were trimmed by 3 bases and 10 bases, with 18 bases remaining between them. Germline CDR1 and CDR2: WNHNN and SYGVQD (reference sequence). The CDR3 length is 14 residues. The DNA of the CDR3 is TGCGCCAGCAGTGAAACGGACAGAGCAAGGGGAGCTTTCTTT. It encodes CASSETDRARGAFF.

This clonotype came up many times. The chain employs TRBV3-1 and TRBJ1-3; no firm D call. Trimming took 0 bases from V and 3 from J, leaving 6 bases between them. CDR3 length equals 14 residues. CDR1 and CDR2 from the germline V gene are LGHDT and YNNKEL (reference sequence). The chain's CDR3 is CASSQDRVGNTIYF. CDR3 DNA sequence: TGTGCCAGCAGCCAAGATAGGGTTGGAAACACCATATATTTT.

This clonotype occurred once. This rearrangement joins TRBV24-1 to TRBJ1-2, with D possibly TRBD1 on 5 matching bases. In germline, CDR1 is KGHDR, CDR2 SFDVKD. V dropped 1 base and J dropped 8 bases, with 16 bases sitting between them. This CDR3 is 15 amino acids long. The CDR3 DNA sequence: TGTGCCACCAGTGATTTACCCGGGGGTGAGGGCGGCTACACCTTC. Translation: CATSDLPGGEGGYTF.

The chain has TRBV3-1 and TRBJ1-4; 8 bases are a match to TRBD1. The CDR3 covers 15 residues. Germline CDR1 reads LGHDT; CDR2 reads YNNKEL (reference sequence). V lost 7 bases to trimming and J lost 8 bases; unmatched junction nucleotides: 12. The CDR3 nucleotides read TGTGCCAGCAACAACCCGGGGACAGGTGGAGAAAAACTGTTTTTT. Amino acids: CASNNPGTGGEKLFF. Together with reference TRBV3-1 and TRBJ1-4, the CDR3 gives the full variable domain: DTAVSQTPKYLVTQMGNDKSIKCEQNLGHDTMYWYKQDSKKFLKIMFSYNNKELIINETVPNRFSPKSPDKAHLNLHINSLELGDSAVYFCASNNPGTGGEKLFFGSGTQLSVL.

V is TRBV4-2 and J is TRBJ1-5; tentative D call: TRBD1 (5 bases). Between the trimmed V and J ends, which lost 4 bases and 3 bases, there was a span of 19 bases. The CDR3 spans 17 residues. Germline V gives CDR1 LGHNA, CDR2 YNFKEQ. CDR3 in amino acids: CASSPQPDSWVNQPQHF. The CDR3 DNA follows: TGTGCCAGCAGCCCCCAACCAGACAGTTGGGTCAATCAGCCCCAGCATTTT.

This clonotype was picked up many times. One junction end disagrees with the germline gene, perhaps due to a read error. The V gene is TRBV7-7, the J gene TRBJ2-3, with D uncertain. CDR1 is SSHAT and CDR2 is FNYEAQ in the germline V gene (reference sequence). CDR3 length: 15 residues. The CDR3 loop is CASSLGPASTDTQYF. The CDR3 bases are TGTGCTAGCAGCTTAGGGCCCGCGAGCACAGATACGCAGTATTTT.

Worth noting for this clonotype: Given a much more abundant clone one base away, this may be a read error. The chain joins TRBV6-1 to TRBJ2-7; 7 bases are a match to TRBD1. The CDR3 has 15 amino acids. Germline CDR1 is MNHNS and CDR2 is SASEGT. CDR3 protein: CASSVDTGVTYGQYF. CDR3 bases: TGTGCCAGCAGTGTAGATACAGGGGTCACCTACGGGCAGTACTTC.

The chain employs TRBV25-1 and TRBJ1-2, with D uncertain. CDR1 is MGHDK and CDR2 is SYGVNS in the germline V gene. The CDR3 length is 16 residues. The ends were cut back, 2 bases at V and 1 base at J, with 14 bases in the middle. CDR3 bases: TGTGCCAGCAGTGAACGGTGGGGTTGGGGTAACTATGGCTACACCTTC. It translates to CASSERWGWGNYGYTF.

Comment on this clonotype: This may arise from a read error, as a much more abundant clone is one base away. This chain connects TRBV10-3 to TRBJ2-3; no firm D call. The CDR3 has 12 amino acids. Germline values: CDR1 ENHRY, CDR2 SYGVKD. CDR3 bases: TGTGCCCCCCCCAAGGGCGGAGATACGCGGTATTTT. Protein product: CAPPKGGDTRYF.

The chain is built from TRBV29-1 and TRBJ2-7, with 10 bases aligning to TRBD2. Germline assignment: CDR1 SQVTM and CDR2 ANQGSEA. There are 13 residues in the CDR3. The J segment lost 4 bases and the V segment lost 5 bases, leaving 5 bases of the junction unmatched. DNA of the CDR3: TGCAGCGTTTTGCCTAGCGGGGGATACGAGCAGTACTTC. Translated, it gives CSVLPSGGYEQYF.